The sequence of this T cell receptor beta chain was determined in a study of a mutant IDH1 vaccine in newly diagnosed glioma. Study-level background: In some groups vaccination began 4-6 weeks post-radiotherapy; others received it with temozolomide. The study held visit V12 at week 35 and visit V13 at week 47. Treated patients had a mean age of around 40 years and a sex split that was around 60% male and 37.5% female.

As concerns this clone: Antigen specificity is unknown.

Time point of the sample: week 35, safety follow-up. All doses held 300 ug of mutant IDH1 20-mer peptide, with topical imiquimod. V lost 5 bases and J 10 bases, leaving 14 bases between the germline ends. The length of the CDR3 is 13 residues. Per the germline V gene, CDR1 is PRHDT and CDR2 is FYEKMQ (reference sequence). Study results and caveats: Immune responses arising from the vaccine appeared in around 92% of patients.

The method was immunoSEQ multiplex PCR; TCRdb's version includes in-frame clones alone and lacks a portion of them. The sample carries about 64,000 clones, roughly four fifths recorded once. This sample comprised PBMCs, obtained from a glioma patient whose treatment included an IDH1 peptide vaccine. The TCR was taken from a man aged 50 or older with glioma. The gene calls are TRBV13 and TRBJ1-4; no clear D. CDR3 in DNA: TGTGCCAGCAGCGGGAATAAAGGCAGAAAACTGTTTTTT. Translating it yields CASSGNKGRKLFF.